The 24 T cell receptor beta chains below all came from one sample that was sequenced in a study of blood T cell repertoires in COVID-19. The protocol was immunoSEQ multiplex PCR, while the TCRdb copy is restricted to in-frame clones and leaves out a portion. The top ten clones hold roughly 6% of a sample with roughly 200,000 clones, around nine tenths of them seen once. The sample taken for sequencing was peripheral blood. These receptors all come from a woman aged 40 to 50 who had recovered from COVID-19.

The chain employs TRBV27 and TRBJ1-5; 7 positions match TRBD1. The germline V gene encodes CDR1 MNHEY and CDR2 SMNVEV (reference sequence). CDR3 length equals 15 residues. The V gene end was trimmed by 5 bases and the J gene end by 3 bases; junction bases not matched to a gene: 7. CDR3 residues: CASSTRRGLNQPQHF. The CDR3 DNA reads as TGTGCCAGCAGTACAAGGAGGGGGCTCAATCAGCCCCAGCATTTT.

The genes are TRBV11-3 and TRBJ2-7, with D unresolved. Germline lookup yields CDR1 SGHNT and CDR2 YENEEA. V was clipped by 6 bases and J by 0 bases, with 6 bases between them. CDR3 length equals 12 residues. The CDR3 reads CASSPNSYEQYF. CDR3 bases: TGTGCCAGCAGTCCTAACTCCTACGAGCAGTACTTC. The full variable domain, in which reference TRBV11-3 and TRBJ2-7 provide the parts outside the CDR3, is EAGVVQSPRYKIIEKKQPVAFWCNPISGHNTLYWYLQNLGQGPELLIRYENEEAVDDSQLPKDRFSAERLKGVDSTLKIQPAELGDSAVYLCASSPNSYEQYFGPGTRLTVT.

The J gene is TRBJ1-2, the V gene TRBV7-9, with TRBD1 matching 7 bases. This CDR3 has 13 residues. V lost 5 bases, J lost 6 bases, and 6 bases stayed unmatched. Germline CDR1 SEHNR, CDR2 FQNEAQ (reference sequence). CDR3 residues: CASSPTGRDGYTF. As DNA, the CDR3 is TGTGCCAGCAGCCCGACAGGGAGAGATGGCTACACCTTC.

This clone was picked up a small number of times. The chain joins TRBV23-1 to TRBJ2-2, with 8 bases identical to TRBD1. TRBV23-1 is an open reading frame, and its role is uncertain. J was trimmed by 5 bases and V by 2 bases; bases with no gene match: 4. The CDR3 is 15 amino acids. The CDR3 bases are TGCGCCAGCAGTCAAGGGGACAGGACGACCGGGGAGCTGTTTTTT. Protein: CASSQGDRTTGELFF.

The table lists this clone with a few counts. The chain joins TRBV2 to TRBJ2-1; D is perhaps TRBD2 (6 bases). Germline V gene data show CDR1 as SNHLY and CDR2 as FYNNEI. CDR3 length equals 15 residues. Trimming cost V 6 bases and J 7 bases, with 19 bases left between them. This CDR3 reads CASRKGLAKNNEQFF. The CDR3 DNA follows: TGTGCCAGCAGGAAGGGACTTGCCAAAAATAATGAGCAGTTCTTC.

CDR3 protein: CASSLVVGAGNIQYF. CDR3 bases: TGCGCCAGCAGCTTGGTGGTAGGAGCGGGGAACATTCAGTACTTC. The chain couples TRBV5-1 to TRBJ2-4; 7 bases are a match to TRBD2. J lost 7 bases, V lost 0 bases, and 7 bases had no gene match. Germline V CDR1 and CDR2: SGHRS, YFSETQ. The CDR3 is 15 amino acids.

J is TRBJ2-7 and V is TRBV3-1 (or the pseudogene TRBV3-2), with D maybe TRBD2 (6 bases). CDR1 and CDR2 from the germline V gene are LGHDT and YNNKEL (reference sequence). V lost 5 bases and J lost 0, with 14 bases in between. CDR3 length equals 15 residues. The CDR3 bases are TGTGCCAGCAGCGGTGGGACTCTTAGCTCCTACGAGCAGTACTTC. This gives the protein CASSGGTLSSYEQYF.

The V gene is TRBV29-1, the J gene TRBJ2-4, with TRBD1 matching over 8 bases. CDR1 is SQVTM, CDR2 ANQGSEA, per germline. With V trimmed by 0 bases and J by 1 base, 8 bases remained unmatched. The CDR3 has 17 amino acids. The CDR3 region has the DNA TGCAGCGTTGAAGACCCTAGACAGGGGTCTGCCAAAAACATTCAGTACTTC. It translates to CSVEDPRQGSAKNIQYF.

DNA for the CDR3: TGTGCCAGCAGCCAAGATGTCCTGACAGGTTACAATGAGCAGTTCTTC. Its translation is CASSQDVLTGYNEQFF. The gene calls are TRBV4-2 and TRBJ2-1; maybe TRBD1 (6 bases). Germline lookup yields CDR1 LGHNA and CDR2 YNFKEQ. The CDR3 length is 16 residues. Trimming left V 0 bases short and J 4 bases short, with 13 bases between.

This clone was found once. This chain links TRBV5-1 with TRBJ1-3; D not resolved. The V end lost 2 bases, the J end lost 0 bases, and 9 bases lay between the germline ends. This CDR3 spans 15 amino acids. The V gene's germline CDR1 is SGHRS and CDR2 YFSETQ. The CDR3 region has the DNA TGCGCCAGCAGCTTTGACACACTCTCTGGAAACACCATATATTTT. This gives the protein CASSFDTLSGNTIYF.

The chain recombines TRBV24-1 with TRBJ2-2, with a weak D call TRBD1 (6 bases). Per the germline V gene, CDR1 is KGHDR and CDR2 is SFDVKD. The CDR3 has 18 residues. Trimming pared 1 base from V and 1 base from J, leaving 15 bases between. CDR3 amino acids: CATSDFLPGTMNTGELFF. The CDR3 coding sequence is TGTGCCACCAGTGATTTCCTCCCAGGGACAATGAACACCGGGGAGCTGTTTTTT.

In this sample, this clone turned up a few times. The chain is built from TRBV7-2 and TRBJ2-7, with a tentative D call TRBD2 (6 bases). In germline, CDR1 is SGHTA, CDR2 FQGNSA. The ends were cut back, 0 bases at V and 2 bases at J, with 8 bases in the middle. The CDR3 spans 14 residues. The CDR3 bases are TGTGCCAGCAGCTTAGCGGGAGGCACCTACGAGCAGTACTTC. It specifies CASSLAGGTYEQYF.

The chain recombines TRBV18 with TRBJ2-2; no definite D call. V lost 2 bases, J lost 4 bases, and 8 bases lay in between. Germline CDR1 is KGHSH and CDR2 is LQKENI. The CDR3 consists of 14 residues. This chain's CDR3 is CASSPTTATGELFF. In DNA form, the CDR3 reads TGTGCCAGCTCACCAACTACGGCCACCGGGGAGCTGTTTTTT.

This clone was detected only once. The V gene is TRBV5-1, the J gene TRBJ2-3; TRBD2 might be the D (6 bases). The CDR3 loop spans 12 amino acids. V was clipped by 3 bases and J by 7 bases, with 9 bases between them. Germline assignment: CDR1 SGHRS and CDR2 YFSETQ. CDR3 residues: CASSWGGNTQYF. In nucleotides, the CDR3 is TGCGCCAGCAGCTGGGGCGGGAATACGCAGTATTTT.

This clone has only one observation. The chain combines TRBV5-4 with TRBJ1-2; 10 nucleotides line up with TRBD1. The CDR3 consists of 13 residues. Germline V lookup: CDR1 SGHNT, CDR2 YYREEE (reference sequence). The V gene end was trimmed by 6 bases and the J gene end by 8 bases; junction bases not matched to a gene: 7. CDR3 region: CASKPTGGDGYTF. Written as DNA, the CDR3 is TGTGCCAGCAAACCGACAGGGGGCGACGGCTACACCTTC.

V usage is TRBV2 and J usage is TRBJ2-3, with 14 positions matching TRBD2. CDR3 length equals 15 residues. The junction had 10 bases not matched to a gene; V was cut back by 10 bases and J by 7 bases. Germline V gives CDR1 SNHLY, CDR2 FYNNEI. The DNA for the CDR3 is TGTGCCACCACGGGACTAGCGGGAGCTCTGAATACGCAGTATTTT. Translated, it gives CATTGLAGALNTQYF.

This chain connects TRBV5-8 to TRBJ2-7; possible D gene TRBD2, 6 bases. The CDR3 length is 15 residues. CDR1 SGHTS and CDR2 YDEGEE come from the germline V gene. Trimming pared 4 bases from V and 3 bases from J, leaving 17 bases between. For the CDR3, the DNA is TGTGCCAGCAGCCTTCAAAGTGGGGGGTACTACGAGCAGTACTTC. This codes for CASSLQSGGYYEQYF.

The chain carries TRBV18 and TRBJ2-7; TRBD2 matches 9 bases. Per germline, CDR1 KGHSH and CDR2 LQKENI. The trim removed 3 bases at V and 4 bases at J, leaving 4 bases unmatched. This CDR3 is built from 14 residues. CDR3 loop: CASSPSGSGYEQYF. CDR3 bases: TGTGCCAGCTCACCTAGCGGGAGTGGATACGAGCAGTACTTC.

The genes are TRBV27 and TRBJ2-7; a possible D gene is TRBD1 (5 bases). The germline V gene encodes CDR1 MNHEY and CDR2 SMNVEV (reference sequence). The CDR3 is made up of 15 amino acids. Trimming removed 3 bases from V and 0 bases from J, with 12 bases in between. CDR3 loop: CASSFGHQSSYEQYF. In DNA, the CDR3 is TGTGCCAGCAGTTTCGGACACCAAAGCTCCTACGAGCAGTACTTC.

The chain is built from TRBV4-1 and TRBJ2-1; 8 bases line up with TRBD2. Germline assignment: CDR1 MGHRA and CDR2 YSYEKL. V lost 0 bases and J lost 0; bases outside the gene matches: 7. The CDR3 extends over 18 amino acids. The CDR3: CASSQEATSGSSYNEQFF. The CDR3, as DNA: TGCGCCAGCAGCCAAGAGGCAACTAGCGGTAGCTCCTACAATGAGCAGTTCTTC.

This clone has only a few counts. The J gene is TRBJ1-5, the V gene TRBV15, with D hard to call. Deletions cut 0 bases from V and 2 bases from J, with 5 bases between. The CDR3 runs 14 residues. Germline CDR1 is LNHNV and CDR2 is YYDKDF (reference sequence). CDR3 loop: CATSRDIGNQPQHF. In DNA, the CDR3 is TGTGCCACCAGCAGAGACATTGGCAATCAGCCCCAGCATTTT.

The chain carries TRBV4-1 and TRBJ2-7, with TRBD2 matching over 9 bases. In germline, CDR1 is MGHRA, CDR2 YSYEKL. The CDR3 has 15 amino acids. V was pared by 4 bases and J by 3 bases, with 7 bases of the junction left unmatched. CDR3 loop: CASSPHSREGYEQYF. CDR3 coding DNA: TGCGCCAGCAGCCCTCATTCGCGGGAGGGCTACGAGCAGTACTTC.

V usage is TRBV10-3 and J usage is TRBJ2-7; maybe TRBD2 (6 bases). V gave up 2 bases and J gave up 4 bases, with 9 bases separating them. The CDR3 covers 13 residues. Germline V lookup: CDR1 ENHRY, CDR2 SYGVKD. Here the CDR3 reads CAISEQEGYEQYF. The CDR3 DNA reads TGTGCCATCAGTGAGCAGGAGGGATACGAGCAGTACTTC.

The chain uses TRBV5-3 and TRBJ2-7; 9 positions match TRBD2. TRBV5-3 is classed as an ORF, of uncertain function. The V segment lost 0 bases and the J segment 4 bases; nucleotides outside the gene matches: 8. This CDR3 comprises 16 residues. CDR3 in amino acids: CARSLAASGTLYEQYF. The CDR3 DNA reads TGTGCCAGAAGCTTGGCGGCTAGCGGGACGTTGTACGAGCAGTACTTC.